This passage covers 8 T cell receptor beta chains from one sample sequenced in a study of CD8+CD57+ T cells in acquired aplastic anemia listed by TCRdb under 2018. Reads for this sample came from an Illumina HiSeq 2000. Genomic DNA was used as template for profiling of TCR beta VDJ combinations and CDR3 sequences. TCRdb handled the public reads itself, with Q25 trimming in fastp and clone calling in MiXCR, and kept productive beta chains. Each CDR3 protein gets just one entry, which takes the most common genes and DNA from the rows behind it. Within this sample are approximately 170,000 distinct CDR3 sequences, with approximately 52% of them counted one time only. The ten largest make up about a sixth of the sample. Material for sequencing was sorted CD4+, CD8+, or CD8+CD57+ T cells (not recorded which) from PBMCs. These receptor sequences come from a human donor in good health, serving as a control.

This clonotype was observed many times. This chain joins TRBV9 and TRBJ2-3, with 16 bases fitting TRBD2. Trimming took 2 bases from V and 6 from J; bases not matched to a gene: 9. This CDR3 spans 18 amino acids. Looked up from germline, CDR1 is SGDLS and CDR2 is YYNGEE. Here the CDR3 reads CASSVGTSGGEFTDTQYF. As DNA, the CDR3 is TGTGCCAGCAGCGTTGGGACTAGCGGGGGGGAATTTACCGATACGCAGTATTTT.

This chain links TRBV2 with TRBJ2-5; TRBD2 aligns across 7 bases. Per germline, CDR1 SNHLY and CDR2 FYNNEI. The CDR3 has 14 residues. Trimming took 5 bases from V and 3 from J; bases not matched to a gene: 6. Here the CDR3 DNA reads TGTGCCAGCAGTAGCTATGCGGGGGAAGAGACCCAGTACTTC. Translating gives CASSSYAGEETQYF. Full variable domain (outside the CDR3, taken from reference TRBV2 and TRBJ2-5): EPEVTQTPSHQVTQMGQEVILRCVPISNHLYFYWYRQILGQKVEFLVSFYNNEISEKSEIFDDQFSVERPDGSNFTLKIRSTKLEDSAMYFCASSSYAGEETQYFGPGTRLLVL.

This chain connects TRBV2 to TRBJ1-6; D unresolved. The CDR3 is 12 residues long. Germline V gives CDR1 SNHLY, CDR2 FYNNEI. The CDR3 protein is CASLNWGSPLHF. CDR3 nucleotides: TGTGCGAGTCTAAATTGGGGTTCACCCCTCCACTTT.

The chain joins TRBV12-3 or TRBV12-4 to TRBJ1-6; no definite D call. The CDR3 totals 13 residues. Trimming pared 7 bases from V and 7 bases from J, leaving 11 bases between. The CDR3 reads CASNLGWNSPLHF. Here the CDR3 DNA reads TGTGCCAGCAACCTTGGGTGGAATTCACCCCTCCACTTT.

The chain combines TRBV5-1 with TRBJ1-1; no reliable D call. V lost 3 bases, J lost 11 bases, and 17 bases lay in between. CDR1 and CDR2 (germline): SGHRS, YFSETQ. The CDR3 covers 13 residues. The CDR3 DNA is TGCGCCAGCAGCTCGATTAGCGGGGAAGGGGCTTTCTTT. Its protein is CASSSISGEGAFF.

The chain has TRBV10-3 and TRBJ2-2; 7 bases align to TRBD1. V trimming: 0 bases; J trimming: 0 bases; junction bases outside the gene matches: 1. Looked up from germline, CDR1 is ENHRY and CDR2 is SYGVKD. This CDR3 is 16 amino acids long. The CDR3 protein is CAISESGTANTGELFF. The CDR3 bases are TGTGCCATCAGTGAGTCCGGGACAGCGAACACCGGGGAGCTGTTTTTT.

This chain joins TRBV10-3 and TRBJ1-4; weak D call: TRBD1 (6 bases). V was pared by 8 bases and J by 4 bases, with 14 bases between. The CDR3 spans 14 residues. Germline CDR1 ENHRY, CDR2 SYGVKD. CDR3 protein: CAIGRGQDNEKLFF. CDR3 in DNA: TGTGCCATCGGCCGGGGGCAGGATAATGAAAAACTGTTTTTT.

This clonotype was seen a few times. The J gene is TRBJ2-7, the V gene TRBV10-3; weak D call: TRBD1 (6 bases). Germline V gene lookup returns CDR1 ENHRY and CDR2 SYGVKD. Trimming left V 4 bases short and J 2 bases short, with 12 bases between. This CDR3 has 14 amino acids. The CDR3 nucleotides read TGTGCCATCAGTGCCCGGGACACTACCTACGAGCAGTACTTC. It codes for CAISARDTTYEQYF.